This T cell receptor beta chain was recovered during a study of blood T cell repertoires in COVID-19. Background on the study: Acute-phase and convalescent COVID-19 samples originated in the United States, Italy and Spain.

Profiled with immunoSEQ multiplex PCR; TCRdb holds only in-frame clones, not every one. The sample lists about 220,000 clones, 80% seen once, with 4% to 5.5% in the top ten. Only a few counts were recorded for this clone. The CDR3 runs 16 residues. V lost 4 bases, J lost 3 bases, and 16 bases lay in between. The germline V gene encodes CDR1 SNHLY and CDR2 FYNNEI. Specimen: peripheral blood. The J gene is TRBJ2-1, the V gene TRBV2; tentative D call: TRBD2 (6 bases). This clonotype originated in a human donor in a cohort sampled during active COVID-19. The CDR3 DNA reads as TGTGCCAGCAGTGTTGAGGGGACTTTCTACTACAATGAGCAGTTCTTC. Translation gives CASSVEGTFYYNEQFF.